A selection of T cell receptor beta chains follows, all from one sample in a study of a mutant IDH1 vaccine in newly diagnosed glioma. Antigens of these TCRs are unknown. This table comes from immunoSEQ multiplex PCR, and its TCRdb copy is limited to in-frame clones, with some not included. The repertoire holds over 55,000 clones, with 80% to 90% as singletons. The source material was PBMCs, sampled from a glioma patient whose treatment included an IDH1 peptide vaccine. The receptors originated from a man aged 40-50 years with glioma. Both conserved end residues are part of each CDR3. A D gene is named only where the DNA matches it firmly. A row's size may be missing; if present it is once, few, many or a size class.

d_gene: NA
abundance: NA
j_gene: TRBJ1-4
v_gene: TRBV19
CDR3aa: CASSITASEKLFF
CDR3nt: TGTGCCAGTAGTATAACGGCGAGTGAAAAACTGTTTTTT

d_gene: NA
abundance: NA
j_gene: TRBJ2-7
v_gene: TRBV6-1
CDR3aa: CASSEAQYGAGSSYEQYF
CDR3nt: TGTGCCAGCAGTGAAGCGCAGTATGGGGCGGGCAGCTCCTACGAGCAGTACTTC

d_gene: TRBD2
abundance: NA
j_gene: TRBJ2-3
v_gene: TRBV18
CDR3aa: CASSPLGGGPPHTDTQYF
CDR3nt: TGTGCCAGCTCACCACTCGGGGGAGGGCCTCCTCATACAGATACGCAGTATTTT

d_gene: NA
abundance: NA
j_gene: TRBJ1-4
v_gene: TRBV10-2
CDR3aa: CASAGDNEKLFF
CDR3nt: TGCGCCAGCGCAGGGGATAATGAAAAACTGTTTTTT

d_gene: TRBD1
abundance: once
j_gene: TRBJ2-7
v_gene: TRBV6-5
CDR3aa: CASSWARGNEQYF
CDR3nt: TGTGCCAGCAGTTGGGCCAGGGGGAACGAGCAGTACTTC

d_gene: NA
abundance: few
j_gene: TRBJ2-1
v_gene: TRBV14
CDR3aa: CASSQAVGDSPFNEQFF
CDR3nt: TGTGCCAGCAGCCAGGCGGTGGGGGACTCCCCCTTCAATGAGCAGTTCTTC

d_gene: NA
abundance: few
j_gene: TRBJ2-5
v_gene: TRBV2
CDR3aa: CASSGTGQTQYF
CDR3nt: TGTGCCAGCAGTGGGACGGGCCAGACCCAGTACTTC

d_gene: TRBD2
abundance: NA
j_gene: TRBJ2-2
v_gene: TRBV5-1
CDR3aa: CASSLVTSVAGELFF
CDR3nt: TGCGCCAGCAGCTTGGTGACTAGCGTCGCCGGGGAGCTGTTTTTT

d_gene: NA
abundance: NA
j_gene: TRBJ1-2
v_gene: TRBV19
CDR3aa: CASRITGNYGYTF
CDR3nt: TGTGCCAGTAGGATAACAGGGAACTATGGCTACACCTTC

d_gene: TRBD2
abundance: NA
j_gene: TRBJ2-1
v_gene: TRBV6-5
CDR3aa: CASSPTSGGGFF
CDR3nt: TGTGCCAGCAGCCCTACTAGCGGGGGGGGGTTCTTC

d_gene: NA
abundance: NA
j_gene: TRBJ2-3
v_gene: TRBV5-6
CDR3aa: CASSLDGSDTQYF
CDR3nt: TGTGCCAGCAGCTTGGACGGTTCAGATACGCAGTATTTT

d_gene: NA
abundance: NA
j_gene: TRBJ1-6
v_gene: TRBV30
CDR3aa: CAWSVNRWGSPLHF
CDR3nt: TGTGCCTGGAGTGTTAACAGGTGGGGATCACCCCTCCACTTT

d_gene: TRBD1
abundance: NA
j_gene: TRBJ2-2
v_gene: TRBV18
CDR3aa: CASSPGQGTGELFF
CDR3nt: TGTGCCAGCTCACCGGGACAGGGGACCGGGGAGCTGTTTTTT

d_gene: NA
abundance: NA
j_gene: TRBJ2-1
v_gene: TRBV5-4
CDR3aa: CASSLNAAGKGHNEQFF
CDR3nt: TGTGCCAGCAGCCTTAATGCGGCGGGGAAGGGCCACAATGAGCAGTTCTTC

d_gene: TRBD2
abundance: NA
j_gene: TRBJ2-1
v_gene: TRBV2
CDR3aa: CASSELSGGNNEQFF
CDR3nt: TGTGCCAGCAGTGAACTCAGCGGGGGAAACAATGAGCAGTTCTTC

d_gene: NA
abundance: NA
j_gene: TRBJ1-1
v_gene: TRBV2
CDR3aa: CASSPGQYTEAFF
CDR3nt: TGTGCCAGCAGTCCTGGACAGTACACTGAAGCTTTCTTT

d_gene: NA
abundance: NA
j_gene: TRBJ1-5
v_gene: TRBV7-2
CDR3aa: CASSFTAGQPQHF
CDR3nt: TGTGCCAGCAGCTTCACGGCAGGGCAGCCCCAGCATTTT

d_gene: TRBD2
abundance: NA
j_gene: TRBJ2-7
v_gene: TRBV19
CDR3aa: CASSPAASGTYEQYF
CDR3nt: TGTGCCAGTAGTCCAGCGGCTAGCGGGACCTACGAGCAGTACTTC

d_gene: TRBD1
abundance: NA
j_gene: TRBJ1-5
v_gene: TRBV28
CDR3aa: CASSKTGNWNQPQHF
CDR3nt: TGTGCCAGCAGTAAGACAGGGAATTGGAATCAGCCCCAGCATTTT

d_gene: NA
abundance: NA
j_gene: TRBJ1-1
v_gene: TRBV28
CDR3aa: CASRKIGANTEAFF
CDR3nt: TGTGCCAGCAGGAAAATCGGGGCGAACACTGAAGCTTTCTTT

d_gene: NA
abundance: few
j_gene: TRBJ2-3
v_gene: TRBV9
CDR3aa: CASSVGAGEIGTDTQYF
CDR3nt: TGTGCCAGCAGCGTAGGTGCTGGGGAGATCGGCACAGATACGCAGTATTTT

d_gene: TRBD1
abundance: NA
j_gene: TRBJ2-1
v_gene: TRBV6-1
CDR3aa: CASSERGRGNEQFF
CDR3nt: TGTGCCAGCAGTGAAAGGGGCAGGGGGAATGAGCAGTTCTTC

d_gene: NA
abundance: NA
j_gene: TRBJ2-2
v_gene: TRBV30
CDR3aa: CAWSFGRELFF
CDR3nt: TGTGCCTGGAGCTTCGGCAGGGAGCTGTTTTTT

d_gene: TRBD1
abundance: few
j_gene: TRBJ1-2
v_gene: TRBV14
CDR3aa: CASSHRDRGLRGYTF
CDR3nt: TGTGCCAGCAGCCACCGGGACAGGGGGCTTCGGGGCTACACCTTC

d_gene: NA
abundance: NA
j_gene: TRBJ2-1
v_gene: TRBV5-1
CDR3aa: CASSLGDSGYNEQFF
CDR3nt: TGCGCCAGCAGCTTGGGGGACTCCGGCTACAATGAGCAGTTCTTC

d_gene: NA
abundance: NA
j_gene: TRBJ1-2
v_gene: TRBV7-2
CDR3aa: CASSRDTYGYTF
CDR3nt: TGTGCCAGCAGCCGGGACACCTATGGCTACACCTTC

d_gene: TRBD1
abundance: NA
j_gene: TRBJ1-2
v_gene: TRBV6-6
CDR3aa: CASSYSTGPNYGYTF
CDR3nt: TGTGCCAGCAGTTACTCGACAGGGCCGAACTATGGCTACACCTTC

d_gene: NA
abundance: NA
j_gene: TRBJ2-1
v_gene: TRBV5-5
CDR3aa: CASSLTQSSYNEQFF
CDR3nt: TGTGCCAGCAGCTTGACACAGAGCTCCTACAATGAGCAGTTCTTC

d_gene: NA
abundance: NA
j_gene: TRBJ1-5
v_gene: TRBV7-2
CDR3aa: CASSFEPSRGQPQHF
CDR3nt: TGTGCCAGCAGCTTTGAGCCCTCTCGCGGACAGCCCCAGCATTTT

d_gene: TRBD1
abundance: NA
j_gene: TRBJ1-3
v_gene: TRBV2
CDR3aa: CVSRAGTAGNTIYF
CDR3nt: TGTGTCAGCAGAGCCGGGACAGCTGGAAACACCATATATTTT

d_gene: TRBD1
abundance: NA
j_gene: TRBJ2-7
v_gene: TRBV5-4
CDR3aa: CASSPGGQGSYEQYF
CDR3nt: TGTGCCAGCAGCCCTGGAGGACAGGGTAGCTACGAGCAGTACTTC

d_gene: NA
abundance: NA
j_gene: TRBJ1-2
v_gene: TRBV29-1
CDR3aa: CSVDTRENYGYTF
CDR3nt: TGCAGCGTTGATACGAGGGAGAACTATGGCTACACCTTC

d_gene: NA
abundance: NA
j_gene: TRBJ1-2
v_gene: TRBV6-1
CDR3aa: CASSEAGVYGYTF
CDR3nt: TGTGCCAGCAGTGAAGCCGGAGTTTATGGCTACACCTTC

d_gene: NA
abundance: NA
j_gene: TRBJ1-1
v_gene: TRBV7-2
CDR3aa: CASSFDPGTEAFF
CDR3nt: TGTGCCAGCAGCTTTGATCCGGGGACTGAAGCTTTCTTT

d_gene: NA
abundance: few
j_gene: TRBJ1-5
v_gene: TRBV5-1
CDR3aa: CASSLMGNSNQPQHF
CDR3nt: TGCGCCAGCAGCTTGATGGGAAATAGCAATCAGCCCCAGCATTTT

d_gene: TRBD1
abundance: NA
j_gene: TRBJ2-1
v_gene: TRBV2
CDR3aa: CASSEEETGGFFEFF
CDR3nt: TGTGCCAGCAGTGAGGAGGAGACAGGGGGTTTTTTTGAGTTCTTC

d_gene: NA
abundance: NA
j_gene: TRBJ1-2
v_gene: TRBV30
CDR3aa: CAWSQGGYTF
CDR3nt: TGTGCCTGGAGCCAAGGTGGCTACACCTTC

d_gene: NA
abundance: once
j_gene: TRBJ2-3
v_gene: TRBV4-3
CDR3aa: CASSQGLGGTDTQYF
CDR3nt: TGCGCCAGCAGCCAAGGTTTGGGGGGCACAGATACGCAGTATTTT

d_gene: TRBD2
abundance: NA
j_gene: TRBJ2-1
v_gene: TRBV9
CDR3aa: CASSVGFSGRSPKQFF
CDR3nt: TGTGCCAGCAGCGTAGGGTTTAGCGGGAGGTCCCCGAAGCAGTTCTTC

d_gene: NA
abundance: NA
j_gene: TRBJ1-2
v_gene: TRBV4-3
CDR3aa: CASSPDRVNYGYTF
CDR3nt: TGCGCCAGCAGCCCGGACAGAGTGAACTATGGCTACACCTTC

d_gene: NA
abundance: NA
j_gene: TRBJ1-5
v_gene: TRBV12-5
CDR3aa: CASGLGTASNQPQHF
CDR3nt: TGTGCTAGTGGTTTGGGGACAGCTAGCAATCAGCCCCAGCATTTT